At least ten counts were recorded for the clone carrying this T cell receptor (beta chain). The CDR3 totals 12 residues. The germline V gene encodes CDR1 SEHNR and CDR2 FQNEAQ (reference sequence). The V and J ends lost 9 bases and 6 bases respectively, with 11 bases between them. This entry comes from a study of CD8+CD57+ T cells in acquired aplastic anemia. The use of genomic DNA as template underpinned the TCR beta VDJ and CDR3 profiling. MiXCR, applied by TCRdb to the reads, yields one record per CDR3 protein. The repertoire consists of hundreds of thousands of distinct CDR3 sequences, with around 43% occurring once and the leading ten covering 7.8%. Patients who underwent sequencing had shown CD8+CD57+ cell expansion by flow cytometry. The patients all had a severe acquired aplastic anemia diagnosis.

The TCR was taken from a human donor with aplastic anemia. This chain uses TRBV7-9 with TRBJ2-2; D uncertain. Sample: sorted CD4+, CD8+, or CD8+CD57+ T cells (not recorded which) from PBMCs. The chain's CDR3 is CASSLGSGELFF. DNA for the CDR3: TGTGCCAGTAGTTTAGGGTCCGGGGAGCTGTTTTTT. The whole variable domain, filled in from reference TRBV7-9 and TRBJ2-2, reads DTGVSQNPRHKITKRGQNVTFRCDPISEHNRLYWYRQTLGQGPEFLTYFQNEAQLEKSRLLSDRFSAERPKGSFSTLEIQRTEQGDSAMYLCASSLGSGELFFGEGSRLTVL.